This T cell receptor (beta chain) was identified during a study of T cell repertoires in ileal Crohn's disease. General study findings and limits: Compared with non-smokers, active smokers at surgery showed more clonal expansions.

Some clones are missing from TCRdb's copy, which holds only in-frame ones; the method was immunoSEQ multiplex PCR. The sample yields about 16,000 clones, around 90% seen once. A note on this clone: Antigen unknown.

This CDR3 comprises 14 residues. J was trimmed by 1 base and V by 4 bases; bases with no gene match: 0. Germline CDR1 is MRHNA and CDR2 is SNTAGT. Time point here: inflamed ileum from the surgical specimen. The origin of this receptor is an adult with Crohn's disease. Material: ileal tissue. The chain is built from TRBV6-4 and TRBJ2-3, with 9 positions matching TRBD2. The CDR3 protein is CASSASGGTDTQYF. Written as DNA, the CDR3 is TGTGCCAGCAGTGCTAGCGGGGGCACAGATACGCAGTATTTT.